The present T cell receptor (beta chain) was sequenced within a study of blood T cell repertoires in COVID-19. Looking at the study overall: The study drew acute and convalescent COVID-19 samples from the United States, Italy and Spain. The analysed material was cDNA or gDNA that came from T cells, B-cell-depleted T cells, or PBMCs.

The CDR3 is 13 residues long. The V and J ends lost 7 bases and 7 bases, in that order; junction bases with no gene match: 10. The V gene's germline CDR1 is SNHLY and CDR2 FYNNEI. Original analysis: Amplifying reference gene primers gave estimates of nucleated cell counts. Assay: immunoSEQ multiplex PCR; the TCRdb copy retains only in-frame clones and omits some. D and trimming were read from the DNA, whereas the V and J calls and clone size are those reported in that table. Altogether 85,000 to 110,000 clones are present, around 90% being singletons, with the ten largest covering 3% to 3.5%. The clonotype was recovered from a man aged 45-60 years in a cohort sampled during active COVID-19. The rearrangement uses TRBV2 and TRBJ2-7, with 7 bases fitting TRBD1. Specimen: peripheral blood. The CDR3 here is CASNRDSLVEQYF. The CDR3 DNA sequence: TGTGCCAGCAACCGGGACAGCTTAGTAGAGCAGTACTTC.